This is a list of T cell receptor beta chains from one sample in a study of blood T cell repertoires in COVID-19. Some clones are missing from TCRdb's copy, which holds only in-frame ones; the method was immunoSEQ multiplex PCR. This table holds 140,000 to 150,000 clones, around 84% found once. Sequenced sample: peripheral blood. The receptors were gathered from a human donor in a cohort sampled during active COVID-19. Each CDR3 is given with its conserved first and last residue. D genes are given only for firm matches. Clone size is given for some rows only: seen once, a few or many times, or a class if the clone is expanded.

D	J	V	size	CDR3	DNA
.	TRBJ1-5	TRBV3-1/TRBV3-2	.	CASSRDLWGSQPQHF	TGTGCCAGCAGCCGGGACTTGTGGGGGAGTCAGCCCCAGCATTTT
.	TRBJ1-5	TRBV7-9	.	CASSSDTGPQHF	TGTGCCAGCAGCTCGGACACGGGGCCCCAGCATTTT
TRBD1	TRBJ1-1	TRBV13	.	CASSSDREVIEAFF	TGTGCCAGCAGCTCGGACAGGGAAGTAATTGAAGCTTTCTTT
.	TRBJ2-2	TRBV9	once	CASSFDRRTGELFF	TGTGCCAGCAGTTTCGACAGGCGCACCGGGGAGCTGTTTTTT
TRBD1	TRBJ1-4	TRBV5-1	.	CASSPGQGAKGNEKLFF	TGCGCCAGCAGCCCGGGACAGGGGGCGAAGGGGAATGAAAAACTGTTTTTT
.	TRBJ1-1	TRBV19	.	CASKSPNTEAFF	TGTGCCAGTAAGAGTCCGAACACTGAAGCTTTCTTT
TRBD1	TRBJ2-7	TRBV5-6	.	CASSLEWTGSYEQYF	TGTGCCAGCAGCTTGGAATGGACAGGCTCCTACGAGCAGTACTTC
TRBD1	TRBJ2-3	TRBV11-2	.	CASSSREGAPQYF	TGTGCCAGCAGCTCCCGTGAGGGGGCACCGCAGTATTTT
TRBD1	TRBJ2-7	TRBV11-2	.	CASSFGDRRGEQYF	TGTGCCAGCAGCTTTGGGGACAGGCGAGGGGAGCAGTACTTC
.	TRBJ1-3	TRBV5-1	.	CASSLDTGSGNTIYF	TGCGCCAGCAGCTTGGATACGGGCTCTGGAAACACCATATATTTT
.	TRBJ1-2	TRBV12-3/TRBV12-4	.	CASSLTGSGGYTF	TGTGCCAGCAGTTTAACAGGGAGCGGTGGCTACACCTTC
.	TRBJ1-2	TRBV4-3	.	CASSQEPSGTSSGYTF	TGCGCCAGCAGCCAAGAACCGTCCGGGACAAGCTCTGGCTACACCTTC
.	TRBJ2-3	TRBV16	.	CASSQSAATDTQYF	TGTGCCAGCAGCCAATCGGCGGCCACAGATACGCAGTATTTT
TRBD1	TRBJ1-1	TRBV7-9	.	CASSSGGSTEAFF	TGTGCCAGCAGCTCAGGGGGGAGCACTGAAGCTTTCTTT
.	TRBJ2-7	TRBV27	.	CASSPYPTVHPYEQYF	TGTGCCAGCAGTCCTTACCCTACAGTGCACCCCTACGAGCAGTACTTC
.	TRBJ2-1	TRBV9	.	CASGAGLTYNEQFF	TGTGCCAGCGGCGCGGGACTCACCTACAATGAGCAGTTCTTC
TRBD1	TRBJ1-2	TRBV2	.	CASWGQGYGYTF	TGTGCCAGCTGGGGACAGGGCTATGGCTACACCTTC
.	TRBJ1-1	TRBV21-1	.	CASSNSLDRESTEAFF	TGTGCCAGCAGCAATTCCCTTGACAGGGAGAGCACTGAAGCTTTCTTT
.	TRBJ1-1	TRBV19	.	CASSIQGYTEAFF	TGTGCCAGTAGTATACAGGGGTATACTGAAGCTTTCTTT
.	TRBJ2-5	TRBV18	.	CASSPRRQETQYF	TGTGCCAGCTCACCACGGAGACAAGAGACCCAGTACTTC
.	TRBJ2-1	TRBV6-2/TRBV6-3	.	CASSYVSRAEQFF	TGTGCCAGCAGTTACGTCTCCAGGGCTGAGCAGTTCTTC
.	TRBJ1-2	TRBV7-9	.	CASSHDMFYGYTF	TGTGCCAGCAGCCATGACATGTTCTATGGCTACACCTTC
TRBD1	TRBJ1-2	TRBV6-5	few	CASSYSWTGDYGYTF	TGTGCCAGCAGTTACTCTTGGACAGGGGACTATGGCTACACCTTC
.	TRBJ2-3	TRBV11-2	.	CASSLSQRSGQYF	TGTGCCAGCAGCTTATCCCAGAGGAGTGGGCAGTATTTT
TRBD1	TRBJ2-7	TRBV19	.	CASTPGQTREQYF	TGTGCCAGTACCCCGGGACAGACACGCGAGCAGTACTTC
.	TRBJ1-1	TRBV7-2	once	CASSFFDRVLTEAFF	TGTGCCAGCAGCTTTTTCGACAGAGTTCTCACTGAAGCTTTCTTT
TRBD2	TRBJ2-4	TRBV7-9	many	CASSAGTSGIAKNIQYF	TGTGCCAGCAGCGCCGGGACTAGCGGCATAGCCAAAAACATTCAGTACTTC
TRBD1	TRBJ1-4	TRBV3-1/TRBV3-2	.	CASSHLLDRGGKLFF	TGTGCCAGCAGCCATCTCCTGGACAGGGGGGGAAAACTGTTTTTT
TRBD1	TRBJ1-2	TRBV7-9	.	CASSSPGGGEANYGYTF	TGTGCCAGCAGCTCACCGGGAGGGGGCGAAGCTAACTATGGCTACACCTTC
.	TRBJ2-7	TRBV30	.	CAWSRESLLSYEQYF	TGTGCCTGGAGTAGAGAGTCCCTCCTTTCCTACGAGCAGTACTTC
TRBD1	TRBJ1-4	TRBV5-5	.	CASSFDRGREEKLFF	TGTGCCAGCAGCTTCGACAGGGGGCGGGAGGAAAAACTGTTTTTT
.	TRBJ2-1	TRBV27	.	CASKGGTIGTGVPYNEQFF	TGTGCCAGCAAAGGGGGAACTATAGGGACGGGCGTACCCTACAATGAGCAGTTCTTC
TRBD1	TRBJ2-7	TRBV19	.	CASSTGLGQGYEQYF	TGTGCCAGTAGTACCGGACTGGGACAGGGCTACGAGCAGTACTTC
.	TRBJ2-7	TRBV11-2	.	CASSLVITVPGQYF	TGTGCCAGCAGCTTAGTGATTACAGTCCCAGGGCAGTACTTC
TRBD1	TRBJ1-2	TRBV20-1	.	CSARTGDGYTF	TGCAGTGCTAGAACAGGGGACGGCTACACCTTC
.	TRBJ2-1	TRBV5-1	once	CASSQDTSLNNEQFF	TGCGCCAGCAGCCAAGATACTAGCCTCAACAATGAGCAGTTCTTC
.	TRBJ1-1	TRBV5-4	.	CASSFRGNTEAFF	TGTGCCAGCAGCTTTCGGGGGAACACTGAAGCTTTCTTT
TRBD1	TRBJ1-2	TRBV15	.	CATSRAGTGNGYTF	TGTGCCACCAGCAGAGCCGGGACAGGGAATGGCTACACCTTC
.	TRBJ2-3	TRBV5-1	.	CASNEYLTDTQYF	TGCGCCAGCAACGAGTACCTCACAGATACGCAGTATTTT
TRBD1	TRBJ1-2	TRBV11-2	.	CASSQGGEYRGRGYGYTF	TGTGCCAGCAGCCAGGGGGGTGAATACAGGGGAAGGGGCTATGGCTACACCTTC
TRBD1	TRBJ1-5	TRBV5-6	.	CASSPGNTGVWQPQHF	TGTGCCAGCAGCCCCGGGAACACAGGGGTCTGGCAGCCCCAGCATTTT
.	TRBJ2-2	TRBV9	few	CASSVGVELFF	TGTGCCAGCAGCGTAGGCGTGGAGCTGTTTTTT